The T cell receptor (beta chain) described here comes from a study of early T cells in non-severe SARS-CoV-2 infection. MiXCR, applied by TCRdb to the 5' RACE reads, yields one record per CDR3 protein. The sample lists about 64,000 distinct CDR3 sequences, 11% occurring once. The sample holds many counts of this clonotype. Germline V lookup: CDR1 DFQATT, CDR2 SNEGSKA (reference sequence). Trimming removed 1 base at V and 4 bases at J, with 10 bases between. This CDR3 spans 13 amino acids. The chain recombines TRBV20-1 with TRBJ1-1, with D perhaps matching TRBD1 (5 bases). Specimen: whole blood, collected at baseline. The clonotype was recovered from an adult who was a healthcare worker with PCR-confirmed SARS-CoV-2 infection or an uninfected control (not recorded which). The CDR3 DNA reads as TGCAGTGCTAGAGGCCTGGGACCCACTGAAGCTTTCTTT. Protein sequence: CSARGLGPTEAFF.